This T cell receptor beta chain was sequenced during a study of cytomegalovirus exposure and HLA in healthy donors. Whole-study findings and limits: Using a false discovery rate of 0.05, a later analysis showed that 15,000 to 20,000 TCR beta sequences were associated with HLA alleles.

A word on this clone: Its antigen is not known.

PCR used 60 Vbeta primers and 13 Jbeta primers. TCRdb's table, derived via immunoSEQ multiplex PCR, lists solely in-frame clones and lacks some. The sample has 200,000 to 250,000 clones; over 60% are singletons. Trimming took 8 bases from V and 4 from J; bases not matched to a gene: 8. Germline values: CDR1 MNHNS, CDR2 SASEGT. The CDR3 runs to 15 residues. The specimen was PBMCs. The TCR comes from a man in his late teens or twenties in good health and CMV-seronegative. V and J are TRBV6-1 and TRBJ2-1; 10 bases map to TRBD2. CDR3 nucleotide sequence: TGTGCCAGCTGGGTGGGACTAGCGATATACAATGAGCAGTTCTTC. It encodes CASWVGLAIYNEQFF.